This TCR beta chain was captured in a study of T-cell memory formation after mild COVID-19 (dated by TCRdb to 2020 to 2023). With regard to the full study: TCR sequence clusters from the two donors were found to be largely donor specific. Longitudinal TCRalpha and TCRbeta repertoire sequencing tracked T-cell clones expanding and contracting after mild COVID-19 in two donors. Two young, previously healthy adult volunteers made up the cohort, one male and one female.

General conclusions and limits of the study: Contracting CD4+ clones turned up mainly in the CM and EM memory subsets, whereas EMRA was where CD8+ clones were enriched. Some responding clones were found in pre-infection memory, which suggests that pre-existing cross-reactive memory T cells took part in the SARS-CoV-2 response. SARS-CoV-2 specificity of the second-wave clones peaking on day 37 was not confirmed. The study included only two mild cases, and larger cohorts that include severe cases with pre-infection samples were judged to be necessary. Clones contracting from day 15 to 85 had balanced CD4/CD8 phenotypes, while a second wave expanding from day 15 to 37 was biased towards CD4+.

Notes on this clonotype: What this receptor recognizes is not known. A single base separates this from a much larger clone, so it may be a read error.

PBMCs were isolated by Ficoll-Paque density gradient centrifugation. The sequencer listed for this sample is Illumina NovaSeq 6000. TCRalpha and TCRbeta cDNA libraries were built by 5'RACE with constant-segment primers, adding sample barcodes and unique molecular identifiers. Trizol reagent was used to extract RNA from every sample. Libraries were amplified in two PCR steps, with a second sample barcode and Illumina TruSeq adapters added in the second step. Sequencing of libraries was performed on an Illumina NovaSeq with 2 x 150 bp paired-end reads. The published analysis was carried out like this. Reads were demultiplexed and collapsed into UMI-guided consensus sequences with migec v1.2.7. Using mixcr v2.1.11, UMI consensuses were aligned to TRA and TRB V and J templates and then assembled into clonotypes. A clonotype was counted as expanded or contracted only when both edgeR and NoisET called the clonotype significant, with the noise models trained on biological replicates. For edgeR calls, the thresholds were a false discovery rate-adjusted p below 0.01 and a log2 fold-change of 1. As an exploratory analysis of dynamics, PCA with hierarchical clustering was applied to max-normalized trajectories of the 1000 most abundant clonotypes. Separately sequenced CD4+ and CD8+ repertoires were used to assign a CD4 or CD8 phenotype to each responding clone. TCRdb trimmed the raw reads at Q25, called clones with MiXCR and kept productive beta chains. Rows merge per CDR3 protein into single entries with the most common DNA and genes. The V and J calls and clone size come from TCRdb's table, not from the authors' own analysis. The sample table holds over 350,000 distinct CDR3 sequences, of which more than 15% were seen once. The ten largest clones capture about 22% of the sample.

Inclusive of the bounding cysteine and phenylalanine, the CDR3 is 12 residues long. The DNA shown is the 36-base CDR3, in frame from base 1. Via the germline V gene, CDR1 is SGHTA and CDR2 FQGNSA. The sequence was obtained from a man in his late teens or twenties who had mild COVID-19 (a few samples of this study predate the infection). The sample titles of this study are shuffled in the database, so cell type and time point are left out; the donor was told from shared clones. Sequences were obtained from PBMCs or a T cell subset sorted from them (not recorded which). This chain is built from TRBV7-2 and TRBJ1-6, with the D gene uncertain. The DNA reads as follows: TGTGCCAGCAGGCGAATGGGTTCACCCATCCACTTT. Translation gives CASRRMGSPIHF.